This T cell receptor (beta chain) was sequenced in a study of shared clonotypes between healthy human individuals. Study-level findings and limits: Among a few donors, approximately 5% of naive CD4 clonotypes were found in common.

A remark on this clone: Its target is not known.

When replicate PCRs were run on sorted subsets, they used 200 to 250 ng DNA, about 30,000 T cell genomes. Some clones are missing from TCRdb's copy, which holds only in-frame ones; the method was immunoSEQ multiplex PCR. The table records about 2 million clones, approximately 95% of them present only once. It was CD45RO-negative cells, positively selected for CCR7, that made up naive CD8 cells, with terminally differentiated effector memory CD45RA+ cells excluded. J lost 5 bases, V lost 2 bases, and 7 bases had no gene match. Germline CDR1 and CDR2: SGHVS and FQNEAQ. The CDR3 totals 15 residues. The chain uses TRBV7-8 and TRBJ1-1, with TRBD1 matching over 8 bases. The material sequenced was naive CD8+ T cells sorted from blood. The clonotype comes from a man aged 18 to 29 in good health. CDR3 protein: CASSLPGQGVTEAFF. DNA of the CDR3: TGTGCCAGCAGCTTACCTGGACAGGGTGTGACTGAAGCTTTCTTT.